This TCR beta chain stems from a study of cytomegalovirus exposure and HLA in healthy donors. Germline CDR1 reads SGHNT; CDR2 reads YYREEE (reference sequence). This CDR3 comprises 13 residues. The V gene end was trimmed by 7 bases and the J gene end by 5 bases; junction bases not matched to a gene: 8. Amplification used 60 Vbeta primers and 13 Jbeta primers. The protocol was immunoSEQ multiplex PCR, while the TCRdb copy is restricted to in-frame clones and leaves out a portion. This table holds around 100,000 clones, around 85% found once. Notes on the study in general: In a later analysis, donors in an Asian-associated ancestry cluster reportedly had fewer N-insertions in productive TCRs than the cohort mean. Later on, a genetic analysis was performed. It linked a missense variant in DCLRE1C with V- and J-gene trimming of TCR beta. Rates of TCR association differed by HLA locus in a later analysis, with DRB1 highest and HLA-C lowest. A previous analysis found most TCR beta V segments productive roughly 87% or roughly 30% of the time.

Turning to this clone: Its antigen is not known.

The chain couples TRBV5-4 to TRBJ2-7; 8 bases align to TRBD1. The sequence was collected from a man in his forties in good health and CMV-seropositive. Sequenced: PBMCs. CDR3 DNA: TGTGCCAGCTTCTTACAGGGGGGCGACGAGCAGTACTTC. Protein product: CASFLQGGDEQYF.